This T cell receptor (beta chain) was captured by sequencing in a study of OX40 agonist ivuxolimab in advanced cancers. Method: immunoSEQ multiplex PCR; TCRdb's copy keeps in-frame clones and lacks some. The sample lists 65,000 to 100,000 clones; around 90% were seen once. A remark on this clone: Its matching antigen is unknown.

Study observations and caveats: The expanded peripheral T cells' antigen specificity was not determined.

The sequence was obtained from an adult with an advanced solid tumor such as melanoma, head and neck, liver or kidney cancer. The sample consisted of CD4+ or CD8+ T cells sorted from blood, taken in a trial of the OX40 agonist ivuxolimab.

CDR3 DNA: TGCGCCAGCAGCCAAGAATCGGCAGGGGGAAGCTCTGGAAACACCATATATTTT. Protein product: CASSQESAGGSSGNTIYF. The chain recombines TRBV4-1 with TRBJ1-3, with TRBD1 matching over 7 bases. CDR1 MGHRA and CDR2 YSYEKL come from the germline V gene. The V gene end was trimmed by 0 bases and the J gene end by 0 bases; junction bases not matched to a gene: 8. This CDR3 comprises 18 residues.